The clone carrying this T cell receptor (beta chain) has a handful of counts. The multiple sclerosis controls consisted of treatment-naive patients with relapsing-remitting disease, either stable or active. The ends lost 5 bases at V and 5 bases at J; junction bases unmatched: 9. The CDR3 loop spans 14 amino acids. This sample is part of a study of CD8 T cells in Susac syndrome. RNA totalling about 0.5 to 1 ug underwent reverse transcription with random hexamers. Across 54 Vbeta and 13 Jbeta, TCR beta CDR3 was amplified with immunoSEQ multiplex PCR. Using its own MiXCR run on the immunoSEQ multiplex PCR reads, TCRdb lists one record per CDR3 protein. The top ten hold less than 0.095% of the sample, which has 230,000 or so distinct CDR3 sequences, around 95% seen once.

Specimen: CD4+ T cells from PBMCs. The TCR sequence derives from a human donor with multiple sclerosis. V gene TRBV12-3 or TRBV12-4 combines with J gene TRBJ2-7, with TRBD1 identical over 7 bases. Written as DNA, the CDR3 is TGTGCCAGCAGTCCACGAGACAGGGTCAACGAGCAGTACTTC. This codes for CASSPRDRVNEQYF.